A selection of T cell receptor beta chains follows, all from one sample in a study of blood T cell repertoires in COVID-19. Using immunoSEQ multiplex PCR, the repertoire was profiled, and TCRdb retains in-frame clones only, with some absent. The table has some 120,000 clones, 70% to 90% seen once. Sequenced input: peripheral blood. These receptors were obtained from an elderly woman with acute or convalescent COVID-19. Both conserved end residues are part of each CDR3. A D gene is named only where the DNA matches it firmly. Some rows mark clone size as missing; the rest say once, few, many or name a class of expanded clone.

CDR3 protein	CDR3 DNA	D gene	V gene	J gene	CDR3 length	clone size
CASSQNPLNQPQHF	TGCGCCAGCAGCCAAAATCCCCTCAATCAGCCCCAGCATTTT	.	TRBV4-1	TRBJ1-5	14	.
CASSATGSRNQPQHF	TGTGCCAGCAGCGCGACAGGTTCCCGCAATCAGCCCCAGCATTTT	.	TRBV9	TRBJ1-5	15	.
CASSSSGRAHNEQFF	TGTGCCAGCAGCTCAAGCGGGAGGGCCCACAATGAGCAGTTCTTC	TRBD2	TRBV11-2	TRBJ2-1	15	.
CASTLDGGYGYTF	TGTGCCAGCACCCTAGACGGGGGATATGGCTACACCTTC	.	TRBV2	TRBJ1-2	13	few
CAIRPNRDRRSYEQYF	TGTGCCATCCGACCGAACCGGGACAGAAGATCCTACGAGCAGTACTTC	TRBD1	TRBV28	TRBJ2-7	16	.
CASREGQANEKLFF	TGTGCCAGCAGGGAGGGGCAGGCGAATGAAAAACTGTTTTTT	.	TRBV7-9	TRBJ1-4	14	.
CASGQDSYEQYF	TGTGCCAGTGGACAGGATTCCTACGAGCAGTACTTC	TRBD1	TRBV7-3	TRBJ2-7	12	.
CASSPGGERGALSYNEQFF	TGTGCCAGCAGCCCTGGTGGCGAGCGGGGGGCCCTATCCTACAATGAGCAGTTCTTC	TRBD2	TRBV5-6	TRBJ2-1	19	.
CASSLFLGPIGGTDTQYF	TGTGCCAGTAGCCTCTTTCTGGGGCCGATAGGAGGCACAGATACGCAGTATTTT	.	TRBV19	TRBJ2-3	18	.
CAISEGTGNNSPLHF	TGTGCCATCAGTGAGGGTACAGGAAATAATTCACCCCTCCACTTT	.	TRBV10-3	TRBJ1-6	15	.
CASTNRGRTYGYTF	TGTGCCAGCACAAACAGGGGTCGGACCTATGGCTACACCTTC	TRBD1	TRBV18	TRBJ1-2	14	.
CASKVSTGNTGELFF	TGTGCCAGCAAAGTATCGACAGGCAACACCGGGGAGCTGTTTTTT	.	TRBV6-5	TRBJ2-2	15	.
CASSQDLADTQYF	TGTGCCAGCAGCCAAGATTTAGCGGATACGCAGTATTTT	.	TRBV14	TRBJ2-3	13	.
CASSAKLAGEETQYF	TGTGCCAGCAGCGCCAAACTAGCGGGGGAAGAGACCCAGTACTTC	TRBD2	TRBV9	TRBJ2-5	15	.
CASSQQGGNEQFF	TGTGCCAGCAGCCAGCAGGGTGGCAATGAGCAGTTCTTC	.	TRBV3-1/TRBV3-2	TRBJ2-1	13	.
CASSLALTGGQPQHF	TGTGCCAGCAGCTTAGCGCTCACAGGGGGTCAGCCCCAGCATTTT	TRBD1	TRBV7-2	TRBJ1-5	15	.
CASSGGQGRFNEQFF	TGTGCCAGCAGCGGGGGACAGGGGCGTTTCAATGAGCAGTTCTTC	TRBD1	TRBV9	TRBJ2-1	15	.
CASSLDSSPTDTQYF	TGTGCCAGCAGCTTAGACAGCTCGCCCACAGATACGCAGTATTTT	.	TRBV7-3	TRBJ2-3	15	.
CASSFQRLYTGELFF	TGCGCCAGCAGCTTCCAGCGGCTCTACACCGGGGAGCTGTTTTTT	.	TRBV5-1	TRBJ2-2	15	.
CASSRTGGTGYTF	TGTGCCAGCAGCCGAACAGGGGGCACCGGCTACACCTTC	TRBD1	TRBV3-1/TRBV3-2	TRBJ1-2	13	once
CSILAGGFHNEQFF	TGCAGCATTCTAGCGGGGGGGTTTCACAATGAGCAGTTCTTC	TRBD2	TRBV29-1	TRBJ2-1	14	.
CSASGRGGNQPQHF	TGCAGTGCTAGTGGAAGGGGTGGCAATCAGCCCCAGCATTTT	.	TRBV20-1	TRBJ1-5	14	.
CASSPSGTGVRNTEAFF	TGTGCCAGCTCACCGTCCGGGACAGGCGTTAGGAACACTGAAGCTTTCTTT	TRBD1	TRBV18	TRBJ1-1	17	.
CAISGDRGPQETQYF	TGTGCCATCAGTGGGGACAGGGGGCCACAAGAGACCCAGTACTTC	TRBD1	TRBV10-3	TRBJ2-5	15	.
CASSQEGAGGELFF	TGTGCCAGCAGCCAAGAGGGCGCAGGCGGGGAGCTGTTTTTT	.	TRBV3-1/TRBV3-2	TRBJ2-2	14	.
CASSFPEQGSYEQYF	TGTGCCAGCAGCTTCCCCGAACAGGGAAGCTACGAGCAGTACTTC	.	TRBV7-9	TRBJ2-7	15	.
CATSRDRRAGANVLTF	TGTGCCACCAGCAGAGATCGGCGGGCTGGGGCCAACGTCCTGACTTTC	.	TRBV15	TRBJ2-6	16	.
CATSDARRNNEQFF	TGTGCCACCAGTGACGCCCGGCGGAACAATGAGCAGTTCTTC	.	TRBV24-1	TRBJ2-1	14	.
CASSPTLADTQYF	TGTGCCAGTAGCCCCACCCTAGCAGATACGCAGTATTTT	.	TRBV19	TRBJ2-3	13	.
CASSRDRGSPLHF	TGTGCCAGCAGTCGGGACAGGGGCTCACCCCTCCACTTT	TRBD1	TRBV12-3/TRBV12-4	TRBJ1-6	13	few
CASSAQTGQNTEAFF	TGCGCCAGCAGCGCCCAGACAGGGCAGAACACTGAAGCTTTCTTT	TRBD1	TRBV5-1	TRBJ1-1	15	.
CASSDRGGEKLFF	TGTGCCAGCAGTGACAGGGGTGGTGAAAAACTGTTTTTT	.	TRBV2	TRBJ1-4	13	.
CASSRGGGVTDTQYF	TGTGCCAGCAGCCGAGGGGGCGGGGTCACAGATACGCAGTATTTT	.	TRBV5-4	TRBJ2-3	15	.
CASSGGLAISDTQYF	TGTGCCAGCAGCGGGGGACTAGCGATTTCAGATACGCAGTATTTT	TRBD2	TRBV7-2	TRBJ2-3	15	.
CASSHPSNEQFF	TGTGCCAGCAGCCACCCATCAAATGAGCAGTTCTTC	.	TRBV3-1/TRBV3-2	TRBJ2-1	12	.
CASRPPGQASYGYTF	TGTGCCAGTAGGCCCCCGGGACAGGCCTCCTATGGCTACACCTTC	TRBD1	TRBV19	TRBJ1-2	15	.
CASSMVAGKGYEQYF	TGTGCCAGTAGTATGGTGGCAGGGAAGGGCTACGAGCAGTACTTC	.	TRBV19	TRBJ2-7	15	.
CAKRGGSSQAYEQYF	TGCGCCAAACGGGGCGGGAGCTCCCAGGCCTACGAGCAGTACTTC	TRBD2	TRBV23-1	TRBJ2-7	15	.
CASSGMSQPYGYTF	TGTGCCAGCAGCGGAATGTCACAGCCCTATGGCTACACCTTC	.	TRBV7-2	TRBJ1-2	14	.
CASSLAPSSYEQYF	TGCGCCAGCAGCCTAGCTCCGAGCTCCTACGAGCAGTACTTC	.	TRBV5-1	TRBJ2-7	14	.
CSVENTGVTEAFF	TGCAGCGTTGAGAATACAGGGGTAACTGAAGCTTTCTTT	TRBD1	TRBV29-1	TRBJ1-1	13	.
CASSLGAIGTQYF	TGTGCCAGCAGCTTAGGGGCCATCGGGACGCAGTATTTT	.	TRBV7-3	TRBJ2-3	13	.
CASSPLRTSDDEQYF	TGTGCCAGCAGCCCTCTTCGGACTAGCGACGACGAGCAGTACTTC	TRBD2	TRBV5-5	TRBJ2-7	15	.
CASRDGLAGPYNEQFF	TGTGCCAGTAGGGACGGACTAGCGGGCCCTTACAATGAGCAGTTCTTC	TRBD2	TRBV19	TRBJ2-1	16	.
CASSLVPTSGGADTQYF	TGTGCCAGCAGCTTGGTCCCGACTAGCGGGGGGGCGGATACGCAGTATTTT	TRBD2	TRBV7-8	TRBJ2-3	17	.
CASSSQGTLIEAFF	TGTGCCAGCTCATCCCAGGGGACCCTTATTGAAGCTTTCTTT	.	TRBV18	TRBJ1-1	14	.
CATRTVSYNSPLHF	TGTGCCACCCGGACAGTCTCCTATAATTCACCCCTCCACTTT	.	TRBV7-8	TRBJ1-6	14	.
CSASRGQAHTDTQYF	TGCAGTGCTAGTCGGGGACAGGCCCACACAGATACGCAGTATTTT	TRBD1	TRBV20-1	TRBJ2-3	15	.
CASSQDRVSYNEQFF	TGCGCCAGCAGTCAGGACAGGGTCTCCTACAATGAGCAGTTCTTC	TRBD1	TRBV23-1	TRBJ2-1	15	.
CASSLLGVAGGTDTQYF	TGTGCCAGCAGCTTACTTGGGGTAGCGGGGGGCACAGATACGCAGTATTTT	TRBD2	TRBV7-2	TRBJ2-3	17	.